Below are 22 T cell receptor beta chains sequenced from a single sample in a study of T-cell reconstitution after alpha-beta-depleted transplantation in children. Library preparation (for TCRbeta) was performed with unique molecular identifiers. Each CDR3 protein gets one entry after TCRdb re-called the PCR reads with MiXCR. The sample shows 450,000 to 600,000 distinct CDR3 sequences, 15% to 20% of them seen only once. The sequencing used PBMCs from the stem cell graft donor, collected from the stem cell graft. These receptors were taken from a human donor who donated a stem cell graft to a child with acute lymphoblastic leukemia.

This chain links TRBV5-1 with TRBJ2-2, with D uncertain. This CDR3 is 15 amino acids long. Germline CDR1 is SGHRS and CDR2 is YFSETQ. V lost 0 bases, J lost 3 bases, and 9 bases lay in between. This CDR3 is CASSLDRRHTGELFF. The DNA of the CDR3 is TGCGCCAGCAGCTTGGACCGGCGACACACCGGGGAGCTGTTTTTT.

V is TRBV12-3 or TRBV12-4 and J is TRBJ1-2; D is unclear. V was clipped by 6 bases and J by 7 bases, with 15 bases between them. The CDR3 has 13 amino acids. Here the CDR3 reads CASSPSLGPGYTF. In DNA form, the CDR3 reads TGTGCCAGCAGCCCTAGCTTGGGCCCTGGCTACACCTTC.

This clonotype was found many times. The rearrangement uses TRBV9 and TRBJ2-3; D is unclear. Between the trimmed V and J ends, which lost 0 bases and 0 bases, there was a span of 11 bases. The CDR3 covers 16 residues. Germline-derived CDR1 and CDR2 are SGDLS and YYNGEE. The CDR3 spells CASSVERVSSTDTQYF. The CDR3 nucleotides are TGTGCCAGCAGCGTAGAACGTGTTTCTAGCACAGATACGCAGTATTTT.

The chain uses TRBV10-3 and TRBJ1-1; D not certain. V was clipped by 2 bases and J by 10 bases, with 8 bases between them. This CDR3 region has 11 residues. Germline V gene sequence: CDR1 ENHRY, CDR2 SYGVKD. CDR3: CAISERRLAFF. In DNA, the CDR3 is TGTGCCATCAGTGAGCGGCGGCTAGCTTTCTTT.

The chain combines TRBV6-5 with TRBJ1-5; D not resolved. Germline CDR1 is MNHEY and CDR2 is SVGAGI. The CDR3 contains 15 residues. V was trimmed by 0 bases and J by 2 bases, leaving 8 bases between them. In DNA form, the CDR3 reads TGTGCCAGCAGTTACTCCTATCGAGGCAATCAGCCCCAGCATTTT. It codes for CASSYSYRGNQPQHF.

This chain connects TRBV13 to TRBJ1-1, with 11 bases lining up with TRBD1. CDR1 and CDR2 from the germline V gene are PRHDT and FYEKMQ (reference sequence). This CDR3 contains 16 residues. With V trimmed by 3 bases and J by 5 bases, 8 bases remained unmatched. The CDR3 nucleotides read TGTGCCAGCAGCTTTTGGACAGGGGGCTCGGGAACTGAAGCTTTCTTT. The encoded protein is CASSFWTGGSGTEAFF.

CDR3 in DNA: TGTGCCAGCAGGCCGGGACAGGGAATCAATGAGCAGTTCTTC. Its protein product is CASRPGQGINEQFF. The chain has TRBV7-9 and TRBJ2-1; 9 bases fit TRBD1. CDR3 length equals 14 residues. Germline trimming cut 6 bases from V and 6 bases from J; bases unmatched to any gene: 6. CDR1 is SEHNR, CDR2 FQNEAQ, per germline (reference sequence).

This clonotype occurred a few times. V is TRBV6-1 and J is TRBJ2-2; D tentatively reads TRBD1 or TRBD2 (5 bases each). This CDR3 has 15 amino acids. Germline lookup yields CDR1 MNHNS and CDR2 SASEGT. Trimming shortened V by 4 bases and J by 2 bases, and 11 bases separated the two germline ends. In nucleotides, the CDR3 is TGTGCCAGCAGTGGTCCGGGACCCAACACCGGGGAGCTGTTTTTT. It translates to CASSGPGPNTGELFF.

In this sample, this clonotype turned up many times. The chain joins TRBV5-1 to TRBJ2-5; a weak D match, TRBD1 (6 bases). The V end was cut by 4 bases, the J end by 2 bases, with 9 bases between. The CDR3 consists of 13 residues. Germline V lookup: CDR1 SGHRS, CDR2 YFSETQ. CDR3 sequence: CASSIGQQETQYF. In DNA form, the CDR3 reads TGCGCCAGCAGCATTGGACAGCAAGAGACCCAGTACTTC. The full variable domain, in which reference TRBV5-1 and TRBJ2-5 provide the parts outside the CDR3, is KAGVTQTPRYLIKTRGQQVTLSCSPISGHRSVSWYQQTPGQGLQFLFEYFSETQRNKGNFPGRFSGRQFSNSRSEMNVSTLELGDSALYLCASSIGQQETQYFGPGTRLLVL.

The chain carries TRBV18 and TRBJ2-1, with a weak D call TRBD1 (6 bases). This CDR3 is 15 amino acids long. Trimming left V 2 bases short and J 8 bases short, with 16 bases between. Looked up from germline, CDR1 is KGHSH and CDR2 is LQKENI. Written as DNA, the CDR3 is TGTGCCAGCTCACCAAGACGCACAGGGAATGATGAGCAGTTCTTC. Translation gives CASSPRRTGNDEQFF.

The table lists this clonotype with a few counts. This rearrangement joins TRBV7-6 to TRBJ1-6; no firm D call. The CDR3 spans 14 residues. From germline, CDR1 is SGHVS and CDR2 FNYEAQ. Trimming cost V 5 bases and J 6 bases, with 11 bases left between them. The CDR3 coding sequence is TGTGCCAGCAGCAGCCAGGCGGGTAATTCACCCCTCCACTTT. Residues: CASSSQAGNSPLHF. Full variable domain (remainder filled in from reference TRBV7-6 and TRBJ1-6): GAGVSQSPRYKVTKRGQDVALRCDPISGHVSLYWYRQALGQGPEFLTYFNYEAQQDKSGLPNDRFSAERPEGSISTLTIQRTEQRDSAMYRCASSSQAGNSPLHFGNGTRLTVT.

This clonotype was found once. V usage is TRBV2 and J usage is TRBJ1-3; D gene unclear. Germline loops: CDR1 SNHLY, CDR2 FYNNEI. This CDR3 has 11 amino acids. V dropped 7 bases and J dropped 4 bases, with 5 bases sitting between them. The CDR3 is CASTPGNTIYF. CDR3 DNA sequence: TGTGCCAGCACCCCGGGAAACACCATATATTTT.

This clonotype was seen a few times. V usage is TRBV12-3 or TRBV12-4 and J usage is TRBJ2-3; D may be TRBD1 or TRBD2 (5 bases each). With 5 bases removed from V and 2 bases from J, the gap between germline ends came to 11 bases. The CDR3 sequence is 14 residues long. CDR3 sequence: CASSTRGYTDTQYF. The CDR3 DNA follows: TGTGCCAGCAGTACTAGGGGCTACACAGATACGCAGTATTTT.

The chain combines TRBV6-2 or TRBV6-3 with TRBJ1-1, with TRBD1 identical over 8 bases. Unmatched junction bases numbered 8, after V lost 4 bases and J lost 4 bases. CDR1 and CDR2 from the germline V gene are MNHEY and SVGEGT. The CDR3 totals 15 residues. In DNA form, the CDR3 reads TGTGCCAGCAGTTCCTACGGACAGGGTAGCACTGAAGCTTTCTTT. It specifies CASSSYGQGSTEAFF.

The CDR3 DNA reads TGTGCCAGCAGTTACCCTGACAGGGGGCACACTGAAGCTTTCTTT. As protein: CASSYPDRGHTEAFF. V gene TRBV6-5 combines with J gene TRBJ1-1; 10 positions match TRBD1. The CDR3 sequence is 15 residues long. J was trimmed by 3 bases and V by 2 bases; bases with no gene match: 3. CDR1 is MNHEY and CDR2 is SVGAGI in the germline V gene.

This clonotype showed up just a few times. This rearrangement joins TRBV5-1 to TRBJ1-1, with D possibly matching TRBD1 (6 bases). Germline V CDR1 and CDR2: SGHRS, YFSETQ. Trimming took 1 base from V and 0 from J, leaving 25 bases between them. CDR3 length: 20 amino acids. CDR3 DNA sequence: TGCGCCAGCAGCTTGCGACTTAACTCAGGGGCTGGAGCGATGAACACTGAAGCTTTCTTT. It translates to CASSLRLNSGAGAMNTEAFF.

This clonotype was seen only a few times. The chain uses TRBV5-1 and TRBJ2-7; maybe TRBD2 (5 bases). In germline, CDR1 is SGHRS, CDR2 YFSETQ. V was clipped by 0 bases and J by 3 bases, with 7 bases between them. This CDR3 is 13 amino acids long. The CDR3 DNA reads TGCGCCAGCAGCTTGGGACTATACTACGAGCAGTACTTC. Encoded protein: CASSLGLYYEQYF.

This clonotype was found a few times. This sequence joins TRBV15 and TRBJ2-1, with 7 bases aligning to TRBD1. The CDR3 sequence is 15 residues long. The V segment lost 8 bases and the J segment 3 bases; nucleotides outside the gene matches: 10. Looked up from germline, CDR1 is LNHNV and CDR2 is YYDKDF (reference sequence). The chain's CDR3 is CATLPDRVGYNEQFF. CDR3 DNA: TGTGCCACCCTACCCGACAGGGTGGGCTACAATGAGCAGTTCTTC. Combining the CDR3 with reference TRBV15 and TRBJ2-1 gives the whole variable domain DAMVIQNPRYQVTQFGKPVTLSCSQTLNHNVMYWYQQKSSQAPKLLFHYYDKDFNNEADTPDNFQSRRPNTSFCFLDIRSPGLGDTAMYLCATLPDRVGYNEQFFGPGTRLTVL.

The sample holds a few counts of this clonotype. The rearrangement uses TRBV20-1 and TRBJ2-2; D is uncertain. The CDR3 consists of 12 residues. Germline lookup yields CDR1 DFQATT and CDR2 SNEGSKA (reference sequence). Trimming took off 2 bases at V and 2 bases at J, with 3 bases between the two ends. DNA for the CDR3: TGCAGTGCTAGACTAAACACCGGGGAGCTGTTTTTT. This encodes CSARLNTGELFF.

CDR3 region: CASSVTAETQYF. The CDR3 bases are TGCGCCAGCAGCGTGACAGCGGAGACCCAGTACTTC. V and J are TRBV5-1 and TRBJ2-5, with a tentative D call TRBD1 (5 bases). V lost 4 bases and J 5 bases, leaving 9 bases between the germline ends. The CDR3 spans 12 residues. Per the germline V gene, CDR1 is SGHRS and CDR2 is YFSETQ. The full variable domain, with the rest looked up from reference TRBV5-1 and TRBJ2-5, is KAGVTQTPRYLIKTRGQQVTLSCSPISGHRSVSWYQQTPGQGLQFLFEYFSETQRNKGNFPGRFSGRQFSNSRSEMNVSTLELGDSALYLCASSVTAETQYFGPGTRLLVL.

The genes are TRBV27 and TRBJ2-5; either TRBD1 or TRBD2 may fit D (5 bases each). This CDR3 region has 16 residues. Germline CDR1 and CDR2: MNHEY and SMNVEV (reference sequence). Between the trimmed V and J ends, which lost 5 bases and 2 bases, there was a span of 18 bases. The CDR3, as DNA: TGTGCCAGCAGTCCCACAGGAATAGCGACTCAAGAGACCCAGTACTTC. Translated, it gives CASSPTGIATQETQYF.

The CDR3 region is CASSEAEHAEVYNEQFF. In DNA, the CDR3 is TGTGCCAGCAGTGAGGCAGAACACGCTGAGGTTTACAATGAGCAGTTCTTC. The gene calls are TRBV25-1 and TRBJ2-1; D gene uncertain. The CDR3 spans 17 residues. The germline V gene encodes CDR1 MGHDK and CDR2 SYGVNS. V gave up 3 bases and J gave up 4 bases, with 19 bases separating them.